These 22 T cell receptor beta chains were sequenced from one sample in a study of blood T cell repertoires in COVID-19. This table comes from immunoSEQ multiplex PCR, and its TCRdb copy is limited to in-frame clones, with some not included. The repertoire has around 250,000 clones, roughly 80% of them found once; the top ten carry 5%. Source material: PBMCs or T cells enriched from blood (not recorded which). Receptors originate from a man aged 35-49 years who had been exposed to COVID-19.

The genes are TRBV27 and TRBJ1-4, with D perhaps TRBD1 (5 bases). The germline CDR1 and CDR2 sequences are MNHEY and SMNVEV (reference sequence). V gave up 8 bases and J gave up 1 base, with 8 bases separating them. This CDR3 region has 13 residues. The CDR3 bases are TGTGCCAGCTCGGGACTAACTAATGAAAAACTGTTTTTT. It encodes CASSGLTNEKLFF.

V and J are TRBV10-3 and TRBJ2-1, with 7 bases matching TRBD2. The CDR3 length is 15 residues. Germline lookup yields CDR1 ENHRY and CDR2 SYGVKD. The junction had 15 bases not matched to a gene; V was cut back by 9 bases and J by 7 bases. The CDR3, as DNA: TGTGCCATAGGACGAGAGGCGGGAGTAAAGAATGAGCAGTTCTTC. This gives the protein CAIGREAGVKNEQFF.

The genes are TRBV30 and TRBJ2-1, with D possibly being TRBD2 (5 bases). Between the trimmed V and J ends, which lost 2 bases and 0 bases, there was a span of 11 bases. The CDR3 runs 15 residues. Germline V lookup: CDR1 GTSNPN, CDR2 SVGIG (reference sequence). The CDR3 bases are TGTGCCTGGAGTCACACGGGGAGCTCCTACAATGAGCAGTTCTTC. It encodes CAWSHTGSSYNEQFF.

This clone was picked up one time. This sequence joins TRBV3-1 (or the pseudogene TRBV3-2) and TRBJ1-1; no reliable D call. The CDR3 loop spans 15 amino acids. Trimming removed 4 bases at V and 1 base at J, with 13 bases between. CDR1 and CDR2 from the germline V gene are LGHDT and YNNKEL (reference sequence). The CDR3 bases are TGTGCCAGCAGCCGTTACCTCATGGCGAACACTGAAGCTTTCTTT. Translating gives CASSRYLMANTEAFF.

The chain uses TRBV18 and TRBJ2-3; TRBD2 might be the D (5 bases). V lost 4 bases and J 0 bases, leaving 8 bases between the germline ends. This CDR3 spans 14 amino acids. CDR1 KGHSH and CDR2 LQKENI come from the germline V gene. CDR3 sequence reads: CASSRRTSTDTQYF. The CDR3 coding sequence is TGTGCCAGCTCACGGAGGACTAGCACAGATACGCAGTATTTT.

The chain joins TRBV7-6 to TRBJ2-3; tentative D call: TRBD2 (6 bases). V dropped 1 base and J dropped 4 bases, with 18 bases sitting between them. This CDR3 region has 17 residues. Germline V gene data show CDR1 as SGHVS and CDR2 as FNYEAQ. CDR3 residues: CASSLVPMSTSPDTQYF. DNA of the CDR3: TGTGCCAGCAGCTTAGTTCCCATGTCGACTAGTCCAGATACGCAGTATTTT. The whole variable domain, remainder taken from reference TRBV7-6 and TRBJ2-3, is GAGVSQSPRYKVTKRGQDVALRCDPISGHVSLYWYRQALGQGPEFLTYFNYEAQQDKSGLPNDRFSAERPEGSISTLTIQRTEQRDSAMYRCASSLVPMSTSPDTQYFGPGTRLTVL.

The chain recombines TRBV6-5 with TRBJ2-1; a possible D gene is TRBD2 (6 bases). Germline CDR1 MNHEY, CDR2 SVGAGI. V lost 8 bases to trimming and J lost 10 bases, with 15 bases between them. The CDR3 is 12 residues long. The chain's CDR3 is CASEFAGNEQFF. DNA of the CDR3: TGTGCCAGCGAGTTCGCGGGAAACGAGCAGTTCTTC.

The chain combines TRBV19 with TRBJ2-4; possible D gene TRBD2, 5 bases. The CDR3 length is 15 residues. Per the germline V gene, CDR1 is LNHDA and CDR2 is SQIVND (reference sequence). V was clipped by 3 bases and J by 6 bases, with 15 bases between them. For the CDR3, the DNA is TGTGCCAGTAGTATTCAAAGAACACGGGGAAACATTCAGTACTTC. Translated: CASSIQRTRGNIQYF.

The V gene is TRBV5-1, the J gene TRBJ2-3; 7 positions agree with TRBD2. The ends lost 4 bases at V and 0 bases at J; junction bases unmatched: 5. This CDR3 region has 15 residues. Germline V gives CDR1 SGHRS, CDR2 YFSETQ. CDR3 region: CASSGAGSSTDTQYF. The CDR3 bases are TGCGCCAGCAGCGGAGCGGGGTCTAGCACAGATACGCAGTATTTT.

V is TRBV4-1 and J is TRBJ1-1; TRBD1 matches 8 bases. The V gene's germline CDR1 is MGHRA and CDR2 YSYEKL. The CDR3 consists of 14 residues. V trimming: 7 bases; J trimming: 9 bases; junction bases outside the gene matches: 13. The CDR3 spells CASNSPEGQGKAFF. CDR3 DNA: TGCGCCAGCAACTCCCCAGAAGGACAGGGTAAAGCTTTCTTT.

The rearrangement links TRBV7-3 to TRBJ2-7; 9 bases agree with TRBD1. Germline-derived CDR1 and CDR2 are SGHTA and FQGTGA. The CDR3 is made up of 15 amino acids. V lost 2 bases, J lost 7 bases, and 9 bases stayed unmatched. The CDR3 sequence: CASSLAGTGQPEQYF. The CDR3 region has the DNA TGTGCCAGCAGCTTAGCCGGGACAGGGCAGCCTGAGCAGTACTTC. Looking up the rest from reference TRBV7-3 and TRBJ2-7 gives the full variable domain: GAGVSQTPSNKVTEKGKYVELRCDPISGHTALYWYRQSLGQGPEFLIYFQGTGAADDSGLPNDRFFAVRPEGSVSTLKIQRTERGDSAVYLCASSLAGTGQPEQYFGPGTRLTVT.

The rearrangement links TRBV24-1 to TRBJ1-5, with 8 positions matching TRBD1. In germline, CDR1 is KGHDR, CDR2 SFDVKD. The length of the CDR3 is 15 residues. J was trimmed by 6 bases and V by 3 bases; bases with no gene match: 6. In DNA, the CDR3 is TGTGCCACCAGTGATCAGACAGGGGAAGGTCAGCCCCAGCATTTT. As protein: CATSDQTGEGQPQHF.

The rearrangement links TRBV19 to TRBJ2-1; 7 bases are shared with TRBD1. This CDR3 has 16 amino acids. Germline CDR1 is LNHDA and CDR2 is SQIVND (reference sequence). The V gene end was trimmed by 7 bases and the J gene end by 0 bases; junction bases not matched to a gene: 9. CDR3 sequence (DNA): TGTGCCAGTACCTCGACCTACAGGGGCTCCTACAATGAGCAGTTCTTC. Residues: CASTSTYRGSYNEQFF.

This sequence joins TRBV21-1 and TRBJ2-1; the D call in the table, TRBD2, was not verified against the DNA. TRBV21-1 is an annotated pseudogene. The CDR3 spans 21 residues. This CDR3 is CASSKEGPGRKREESYNEQFF. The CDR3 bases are TGTGCCAGCAGCAAAGAGGGCCCGGGACGTAAGCGGGAGGAGTCCTACAATGAGCAGTTCTTC.

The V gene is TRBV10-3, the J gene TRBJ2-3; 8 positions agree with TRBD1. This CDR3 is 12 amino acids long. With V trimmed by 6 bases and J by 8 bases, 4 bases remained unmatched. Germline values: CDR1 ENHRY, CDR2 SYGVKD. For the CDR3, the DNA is TGTGCCATCAGCATACAGGGGGGTACGCAGTATTTT. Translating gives CAISIQGGTQYF.

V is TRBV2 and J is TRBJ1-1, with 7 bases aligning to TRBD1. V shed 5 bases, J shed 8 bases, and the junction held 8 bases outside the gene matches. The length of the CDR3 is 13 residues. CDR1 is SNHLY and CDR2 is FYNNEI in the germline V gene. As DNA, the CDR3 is TGTGCCAGCAGTCTAACTTACAGGGGAGAAGCTTTCTTT. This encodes CASSLTYRGEAFF.

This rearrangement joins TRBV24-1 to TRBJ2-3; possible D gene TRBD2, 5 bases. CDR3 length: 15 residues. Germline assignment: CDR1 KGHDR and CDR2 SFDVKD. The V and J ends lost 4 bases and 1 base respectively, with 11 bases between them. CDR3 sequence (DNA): TGTGCCACCAGTGAAGGACTGAGCCGCACAGATACGCAGTATTTT. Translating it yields CATSEGLSRTDTQYF.

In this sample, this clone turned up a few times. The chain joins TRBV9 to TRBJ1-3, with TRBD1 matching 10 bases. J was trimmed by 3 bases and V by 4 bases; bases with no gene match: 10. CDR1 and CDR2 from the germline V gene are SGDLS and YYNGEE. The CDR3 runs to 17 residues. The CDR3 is CASSPRDRGMIGNTIYF. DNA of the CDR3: TGTGCCAGCAGCCCTCGGGACAGGGGAATGATTGGAAACACCATATATTTT.

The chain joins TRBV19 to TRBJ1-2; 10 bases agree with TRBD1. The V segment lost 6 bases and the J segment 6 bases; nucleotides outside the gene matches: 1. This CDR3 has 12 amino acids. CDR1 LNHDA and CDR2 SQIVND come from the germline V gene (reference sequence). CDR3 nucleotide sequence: TGTGCCAGTAGAGGGACAGGGGATGGCTACACCTTC. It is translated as CASRGTGDGYTF.

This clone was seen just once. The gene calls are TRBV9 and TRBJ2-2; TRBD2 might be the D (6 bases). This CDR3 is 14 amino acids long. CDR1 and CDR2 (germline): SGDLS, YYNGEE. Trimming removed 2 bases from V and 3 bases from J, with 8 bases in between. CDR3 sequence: CASSVSSDTGELFF. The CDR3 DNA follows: TGTGCCAGCAGCGTTTCTAGCGACACCGGGGAGCTGTTTTTT.

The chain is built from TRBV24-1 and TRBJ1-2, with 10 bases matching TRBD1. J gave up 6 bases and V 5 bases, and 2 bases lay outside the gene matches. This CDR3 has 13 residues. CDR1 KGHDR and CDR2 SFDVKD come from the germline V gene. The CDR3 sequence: CATSAGQGDGYTF. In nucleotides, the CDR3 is TGTGCCACCAGTGCCGGACAGGGGGATGGCTACACCTTC.

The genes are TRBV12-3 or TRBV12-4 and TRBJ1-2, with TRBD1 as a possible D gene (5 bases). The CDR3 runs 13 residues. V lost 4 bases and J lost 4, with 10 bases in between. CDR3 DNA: TGTGCCAGCAGTTACCGACAGTCCTATGGCTACACCTTC. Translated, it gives CASSYRQSYGYTF.